Presented here are 15 T cell receptor beta chains from one specimen sequenced in a study of T-cell reconstitution after alpha-beta-depleted transplantation in children. Using unique molecular identifiers, the investigators prepared the TCRbeta library. Using its own MiXCR run on the PCR reads, TCRdb lists one record per CDR3 protein. The table records a few hundred thousand distinct CDR3 sequences, roughly 25% of them present only once. The sample was PBMCs, taken before TCRalphabeta/CD19-depleted stem cell transplant. Receptor source: a girl aged 2 to 9 with Fanconi anemia, due to receive a stem cell transplant.

The chain uses TRBV7-3 and TRBJ2-3; no clear D. Trimming stripped 1 base from V and 2 bases from J, with 7 bases between. Germline assignment: CDR1 SGHTA and CDR2 FQGTGA. There are 14 residues in the CDR3. The CDR3 coding sequence is TGTGCCAGCAGCTTAAACGGTCCCACAGATACGCAGTATTTT. It translates to CASSLNGPTDTQYF.

The rearrangement uses TRBV20-1 and TRBJ2-1, with a tentative D call TRBD1 (6 bases). This CDR3 region has 14 residues. With 5 bases removed from V and 3 bases from J, the gap between germline ends came to 14 bases. CDR1 and CDR2 from the germline V gene are DFQATT and SNEGSKA (reference sequence). The CDR3 nucleotides are TGCAGTGCTTGTACAGGGTCTGGCTACAATGAGCAGTTCTTC. Translation gives CSACTGSGYNEQFF.

This clonotype was observed at least ten times. The chain employs TRBV24-1 and TRBJ2-1, with D perhaps assigned TRBD1 or TRBD2 (5 bases each). V shed 0 bases and J shed 6 bases, with 14 bases lying between them. CDR1 and CDR2 from the germline V gene are KGHDR and SFDVKD. CDR3 size: 16 residues. This CDR3 reads CATSDLGGVEGNEQFF. The CDR3 DNA sequence: TGTGCCACCAGTGATTTGGGGGGTGTTGAAGGCAATGAGCAGTTCTTC.

The chain carries TRBV5-6 and TRBJ1-2; a weak D match, TRBD1 (5 bases). Germline V CDR1 and CDR2: SGHDT, YYEEEE. The CDR3 spans 12 residues. Trimming stripped 2 bases from V and 9 bases from J, with 11 bases between. CDR3 amino acids: CASSLGDGSYTF. For the CDR3, the DNA is TGTGCCAGCAGCTTAGGGGACGGGAGCTACACCTTC.

In this sample, this clonotype turned up many times. J is TRBJ2-7 and V is TRBV7-2; no clear D gene. This CDR3 has 15 amino acids. V lost 3 bases and J lost 5, with 17 bases in between. Germline V gene data show CDR1 as SGHTA and CDR2 as FQGNSA. CDR3 region: CASSFNGRLRHEQYF. The DNA of the CDR3 is TGTGCCAGCAGCTTCAACGGACGGCTTAGGCACGAGCAGTACTTC.

This sequence joins TRBV28 and TRBJ2-7; 8 positions agree with TRBD2. Losses at the gene ends were 4 bases for V and 4 bases for J; bases not matched to a gene: 15. The germline CDR1 and CDR2 sequences are MDHEN and SYDVKM. The CDR3 contains 17 residues. CDR3 DNA: TGTGCCAGCAGTTCTTTCTTCGGGAGGGGGTCGGGTTACGAGCAGTACTTC. It encodes CASSSFFGRGSGYEQYF.

The chain uses TRBV12-3 or TRBV12-4 and TRBJ2-5, with 10 bases matching TRBD2. This CDR3 has 18 residues. The V segment lost 1 base and the J segment 1 base; nucleotides outside the gene matches: 9. The CDR3 DNA reads as TGTGCCAGCAGTTTAGGAGCGGCTAGCGGGGGACCCCAAGAGACCCAGTACTTC. It specifies CASSLGAASGGPQETQYF.

This chain links TRBV7-2 with TRBJ1-4, with D possibly matching TRBD1 (5 bases). Germline CDR1 is SGHTA and CDR2 is FQGNSA. The CDR3 extends over 11 amino acids. V was clipped by 1 base and J by 11 bases, with 5 bases between them. In DNA, the CDR3 is TGTGCCAGCAGCTTAGGGGGGAAACTGTTTTTT. The encoded protein is CASSLGGKLFF.

In its sample, this clonotype was seen many times. The chain employs TRBV29-1 and TRBJ2-7; 9 nucleotides agree with TRBD2. The CDR3 has 15 amino acids. V lost 1 base and J lost 2; bases outside the gene matches: 6. CDR1 SQVTM and CDR2 ANQGSEA come from the germline V gene. CDR3 loop: CSVEGRAGGAYEQYF. In DNA, the CDR3 is TGCAGCGTTGAAGGAAGAGCGGGAGGTGCCTACGAGCAGTACTTC.

This clonotype was found once. V and J are TRBV6-5 and TRBJ2-2; a possible D gene is TRBD2 (5 bases). Trimming took off 3 bases at V and 4 bases at J, with 15 bases between the two ends. Per germline, CDR1 MNHEY and CDR2 SVGAGI. There are 16 residues in the CDR3. CDR3 loop: CASSYLGVEGTGELFF. DNA for the CDR3: TGTGCCAGCAGTTATTTAGGAGTCGAGGGCACCGGGGAGCTGTTTTTT.

V usage is TRBV10-3 and J usage is TRBJ2-3; TRBD2 aligns across 9 bases. The CDR3 has 18 residues. From germline, CDR1 is ENHRY and CDR2 SYGVKD. Trimming at V came to 0 bases and at J to 0 bases, leaving 7 bases not matched to a gene. CDR3 amino acids: CAISESLGTSPSTDTQYF. The DNA for the CDR3 is TGTGCCATCAGTGAGTCATTAGGGACTAGCCCTAGCACAGATACGCAGTATTTT.

The table lists this clonotype with many counts. The V call is TRBV10-3, the J call TRBJ2-2; D is unresolved. The CDR3 is made up of 13 amino acids. V was trimmed by 1 base and J by 6 bases, leaving 6 bases between them. The germline CDR1 and CDR2 sequences are ENHRY and SYGVKD. The CDR3 DNA is TGTGCCATCAGTGAGTTGGAATCCGGGGAGCTGTTTTTT. This translates into CAISELESGELFF.

This clonotype was seen a few times. The CDR3 here is CSVDVLAERGGPIRNIQYF. CDR3 bases: TGCAGCGTTGACGTCCTAGCGGAAAGAGGGGGGCCCATCAGAAACATTCAGTACTTC. The V and J genes are TRBV29-1 and TRBJ2-4; D is possibly TRBD2 (7 bases). The ends were cut back, 3 bases at V and 6 bases at J, with 30 bases in the middle. Germline loops: CDR1 SQVTM, CDR2 ANQGSEA. The CDR3 contains 19 residues.

To note about this clonotype: One end of the junction varies from germline; a read error may be responsible. This chain connects TRBV20-1 to TRBJ2-7, with D maybe TRBD1 (9 bases). The CDR3 spans 16 residues. Germline loops: CDR1 DFQATT, CDR2 SNEGSKA (reference sequence). CDR3 in DNA: TGCTGTGCCCGACAGGGGGGAACGGGGGGGTTAAACGAGCAGTACTTC. Translating gives CCARQGGTGGLNEQYF.

This chain links TRBV7-6 with TRBJ2-1; TRBD1 agrees at 10 bases. Germline CDR1 reads SGHVS; CDR2 reads FNYEAQ. V trimming: 5 bases; J trimming: 4 bases; junction bases outside the gene matches: 8. This CDR3 contains 16 residues. CDR3 loop: CASSALGQGGYNEQFF. CDR3 nucleotide sequence: TGTGCCAGCAGCGCCTTAGGACAGGGGGGGTACAATGAGCAGTTCTTC.